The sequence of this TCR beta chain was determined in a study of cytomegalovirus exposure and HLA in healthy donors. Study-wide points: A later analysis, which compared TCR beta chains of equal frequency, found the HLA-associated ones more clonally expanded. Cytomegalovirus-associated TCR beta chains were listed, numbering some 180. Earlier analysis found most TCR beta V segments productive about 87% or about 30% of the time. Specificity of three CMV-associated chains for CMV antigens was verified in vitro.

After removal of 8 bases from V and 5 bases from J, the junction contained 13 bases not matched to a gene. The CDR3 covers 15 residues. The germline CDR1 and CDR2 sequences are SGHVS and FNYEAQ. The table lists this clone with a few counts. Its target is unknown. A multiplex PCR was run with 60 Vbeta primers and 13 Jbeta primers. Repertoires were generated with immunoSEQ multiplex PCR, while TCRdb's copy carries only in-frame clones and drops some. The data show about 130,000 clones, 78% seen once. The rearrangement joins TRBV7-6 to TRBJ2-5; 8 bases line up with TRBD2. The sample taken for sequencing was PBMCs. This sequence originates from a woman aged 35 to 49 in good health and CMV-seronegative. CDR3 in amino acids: CASSLIRGGRETQYF. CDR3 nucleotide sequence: TGTGCCAGCTCCTTAATCCGGGGGGGCCGGGAGACCCAGTACTTC.